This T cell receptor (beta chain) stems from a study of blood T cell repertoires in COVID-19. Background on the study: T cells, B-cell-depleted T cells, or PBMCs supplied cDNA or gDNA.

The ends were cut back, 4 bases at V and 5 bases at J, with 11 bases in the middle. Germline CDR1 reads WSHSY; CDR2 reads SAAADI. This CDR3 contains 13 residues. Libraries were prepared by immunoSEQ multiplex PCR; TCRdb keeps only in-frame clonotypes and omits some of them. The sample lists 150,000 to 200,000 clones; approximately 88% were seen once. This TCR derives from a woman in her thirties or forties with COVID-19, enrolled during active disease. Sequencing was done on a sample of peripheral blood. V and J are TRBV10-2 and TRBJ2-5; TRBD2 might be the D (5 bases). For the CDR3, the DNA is TGCGCCAGCAGTGCAACTAGTAGGGAGACCCAGTACTTC. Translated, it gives CASSATSRETQYF.